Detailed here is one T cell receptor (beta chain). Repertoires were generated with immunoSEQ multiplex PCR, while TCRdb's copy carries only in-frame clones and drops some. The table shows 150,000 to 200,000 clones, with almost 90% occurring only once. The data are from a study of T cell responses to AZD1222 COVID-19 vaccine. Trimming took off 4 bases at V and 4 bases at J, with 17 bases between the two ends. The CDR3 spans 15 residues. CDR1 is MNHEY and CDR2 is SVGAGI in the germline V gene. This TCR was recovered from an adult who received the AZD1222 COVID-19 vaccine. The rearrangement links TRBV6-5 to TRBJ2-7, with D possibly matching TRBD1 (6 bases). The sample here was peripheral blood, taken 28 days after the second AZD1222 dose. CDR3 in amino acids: CASSSQTGRPYEQYF. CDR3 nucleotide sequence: TGTGCCAGCAGTTCCCAGACAGGTCGTCCTTACGAGCAGTACTTC.